The 5 T cell receptor beta chains presented below share a single source sample, sequenced in a study of blood T cell repertoires in COVID-19. Data came from immunoSEQ multiplex PCR; TCRdb stores just in-frame clones and leaves some out. Here the sample spans under 250,000 clones, about 87% being singletons. What was sequenced was peripheral blood. These receptors all stem from a man aged 25 to 45 with COVID-19, enrolled during active disease.

The chain carries TRBV4-3 and TRBJ1-1; D is unresolved. Germline V gives CDR1 LGHNA, CDR2 YSLEER. V was clipped by 1 base and J by 1 base, with 7 bases between them. There are 14 residues in the CDR3. The CDR3 bases are TGCGCCAGCAGCCAAGCTCCCGGGAACACTGAAGCTTTCTTT. It codes for CASSQAPGNTEAFF.

This chain joins TRBV25-1 and TRBJ1-2; D might be TRBD1 (6 bases). Trimming took 6 bases from V and 3 from J, leaving 11 bases between them. Germline lookup yields CDR1 MGHDK and CDR2 SYGVNS. The CDR3 contains 13 residues. Written as DNA, the CDR3 is TGTGCCAGCAGGGACACAGGGCACTATGGCTACACCTTC. It translates to CASRDTGHYGYTF.

The chain has TRBV7-2 and TRBJ1-5; TRBD1 aligns across 8 bases. The V gene end was trimmed by 2 bases and the J gene end by 2 bases; junction bases not matched to a gene: 5. The CDR3 spans 16 residues. Germline V CDR1 and CDR2: SGHTA, FQGNSA. The CDR3 spells CASSLWTGIGNQPQHF. The CDR3 DNA follows: TGTGCCAGCAGCTTATGGACAGGGATCGGCAATCAGCCCCAGCATTTT. Variable domain in full (rest from reference TRBV7-2 and TRBJ1-5): GAGVSQSPSNKVTEKGKDVELRCDPISGHTALYWYRQSLGQGLEFLIYFQGNSAPDKSGLPSDRFSAERTGGSVSTLTIQRTQQEDSAVYLCASSLWTGIGNQPQHFGDGTRLSIL.

The genes are TRBV27 and TRBJ1-6; 7 bases map to TRBD1. This CDR3 spans 14 amino acids. CDR1 is MNHEY, CDR2 SMNVEV, per germline (reference sequence). With 4 bases clipped from V and 7 bases from J, the junction kept 4 bases outside the gene matches. In DNA, the CDR3 is TGTGCCAGCAGTTCCGGGACAGCGAATTCACCCCTCCACTTT. Amino acid sequence: CASSSGTANSPLHF.

This rearrangement joins TRBV28 to TRBJ2-7; TRBD1 agrees at 7 bases. CDR3 length: 15 amino acids. V lost 5 bases, J lost 0 bases, and 7 bases stayed unmatched. Germline CDR1 reads MDHEN; CDR2 reads SYDVKM. The CDR3 protein is CASSDRDSSSYEQYF. The CDR3 bases are TGTGCCAGCAGTGACCGGGACAGTAGCTCCTACGAGCAGTACTTC.